The sequence of this T cell receptor beta chain was determined in a study of blood T cell repertoires in COVID-19 (dated by TCRdb to the early 2020s). Concerning the study at large: The collaborator samples originated in the United States, Italy and Spain and spanned the acute and convalescent phases of COVID-19. The material from the prospective study consisted of cDNA or gDNA derived from T cells, B-cell-depleted T cells, or PBMCs. Subjects who had been exposed to COVID-19, were actively infected with it, or had recovered from it provided the deeply sampled blood TCRbeta repertoires that made up the dataset. The repertoires were released in a freely available public database meant as a resource for research on the immune response to SARS-CoV-2. The samples were drawn from two sources: the first 160 participants of the ongoing ImmuneRACE study, and 1,200 or so subjects contributed by 6 global collaborators. Nearly every sample came with metadata listing a de-identified subject ID, COVID-19 status, age in years and sex. Where available, HLA class I and class II types were obtained from metadata supplied by the sample provider rather than from assay-based typing.

About this clone: The antigen it recognizes is unknown. The sample holds no much larger clone one base away, and base qualities are not on file.

TCRbeta CDR3 regions were amplified from genomic DNA by means of the immunoSEQ Assay, a bias-controlled multiplex PCR. Regarding the original processing steps: The number of nucleated cells in each sample was estimated from the amplification of reference gene primers within the assay. Sequence reads were collapsed and filtered to measure the absolute abundance of every unique TCRbeta CDR3 rearrangement. For each sample, productive Simpson clonality was calculated by taking the square root of Simpson's diversity index across productive rearrangements. TCRdb took this table from immuneACCESS and kept in-frame rearrangements with V and J called. Such tables lack part of the clones; where checked against another copy, unresolved V genes explain under half of the gap, and the rest is unexplained. The V and J calls and clone size come from that table; D and trimming were worked out from the DNA. The sample table lists some 410,000 clones, roughly 88% of them with a count of one. The leading ten clones occupy around 0.97% of the sample.

V is clipped by 2 bases and J by 0 bases, and the sequence between their germline boundaries is 5 bases long. The germline V gene supplies CDR1 MGHRA and CDR2 YSYEKL. The CDR3, from cysteine to phenylalanine, totals 14 residues. The retained sequence is limited to the CDR3, 42 bases, with the frame set at the first base. In the prospective study, participants were roughly 18 to 90 years old, resided in about two dozen geographic areas of the United States, and were enrolled through a virtual design. Cohort assignment in the prospective study relied on participant-reported clinical history from a screening survey and a study questionnaire. In the prospective study, mobile phlebotomists collected whole blood, serum and a nasopharyngeal or oropharyngeal swab from each participant. Participants in the prospective study had the option to provide additional blood draws and questionnaires over a 2-month period. Before DNA extraction, prospective study blood samples were shipped either frozen or at room temperature.

Study-wide findings and limitations: The amount of clinical and demographic metadata varied by source and participant and was provided uncurated.

The sequenced sample was PBMCs or T cells enriched from blood (not recorded which). The TCR sequence derives from a woman between 25 and 40 years old with acute COVID-19. The chain joins TRBV4-1 to TRBJ1-3, with the D gene call left open. The CDR3 is CASSQPGSGNTIYF. The nucleotide sequence reads as follows: TGCGCCAGCAGCCAACCCGGCTCTGGAAACACCATATATTTT.